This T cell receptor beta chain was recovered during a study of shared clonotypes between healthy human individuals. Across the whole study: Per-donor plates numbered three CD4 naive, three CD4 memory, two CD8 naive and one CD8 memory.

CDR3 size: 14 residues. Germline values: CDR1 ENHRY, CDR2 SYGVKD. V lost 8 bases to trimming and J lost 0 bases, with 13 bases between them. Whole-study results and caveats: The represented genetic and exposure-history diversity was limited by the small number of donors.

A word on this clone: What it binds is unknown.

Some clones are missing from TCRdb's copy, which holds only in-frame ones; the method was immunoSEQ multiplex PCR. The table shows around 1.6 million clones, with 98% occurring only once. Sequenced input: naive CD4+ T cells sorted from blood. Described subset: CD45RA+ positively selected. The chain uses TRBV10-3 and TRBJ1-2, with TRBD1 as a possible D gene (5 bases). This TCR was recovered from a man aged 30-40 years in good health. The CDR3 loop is CAIGETATNYGYTF. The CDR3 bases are TGTGCCATCGGGGAGACAGCTACTAACTATGGCTACACCTTC.